The 25 T cell receptor beta chains below come from one sample, sequenced in a study of T cells in Graves' hyperthyroidism and ophthalmopathy. TCR beta CDR3 regions were amplified from RNA. The primer set for the first-round RT-PCR of the TCR CDR3 was HTBI. TCRdb analysed the multiplex PCR reads with MiXCR anew, one entry per CDR3 protein. Here the sample spans about 130,000 distinct CDR3 sequences, roughly a fifth being singletons. The sample taken for sequencing was blood. The receptors were gathered from a woman in her forties or fifties with Graves' hyperthyroidism that later progressed to Graves' ophthalmopathy.

This clonotype was counted ten times or more. CDR3 protein: CASSGWSDTEAFF. CDR3 sequence (DNA): TGTGCCAGCAGCGGGTGGTCCGACACTGAAGCTTTCTTT. The chain carries TRBV5-6 and TRBJ1-1; the D is unclear. This CDR3 is 13 amino acids long. CDR1 is SGHDT, CDR2 YYEEEE, per germline. Trimming took 4 bases from V and 3 from J, leaving 10 bases between them.

This clonotype was observed a few times. The chain couples TRBV6-2 or TRBV6-3 to TRBJ2-7; 8 positions agree with TRBD1. V lost 5 bases and J lost 0; bases outside the gene matches: 9. The CDR3 spans 16 residues. Germline CDR1 and CDR2: MNHEY and SVGEGT. This CDR3 reads CASSTNSGTGSYEQYF. CDR3 DNA sequence: TGTGCCAGCAGTACCAATTCCGGGACAGGCTCCTACGAGCAGTACTTC.

The V call is TRBV7-8, the J call TRBJ1-1; D perhaps matches TRBD1 (5 bases). CDR1 and CDR2 (germline): SGHVS, FQNEAQ. This CDR3 has 16 residues. V was clipped by 5 bases and J by 1 base, with 17 bases between them. CDR3 in DNA: TGTGCCAGCAGCGGACGGGGGATGGGGTCGAACACTGAAGCTTTCTTT. It translates to CASSGRGMGSNTEAFF.

The chain joins TRBV29-1 to TRBJ1-3; 7 nucleotides agree with TRBD1. The trim removed 4 bases at V and 0 bases at J, leaving 0 bases unmatched. In germline, CDR1 is SQVTM, CDR2 ANQGSEA. The CDR3 covers 13 residues. The CDR3, as DNA: TGCAGCGTTGGACAGGGCTCTGGAAACACCATATATTTT. Amino acids: CSVGQGSGNTIYF.

This clonotype has more than one count but fewer than ten. This chain links TRBV7-9 with TRBJ1-1, with D maybe TRBD1 (6 bases). This CDR3 comprises 13 residues. The V end was cut by 5 bases, the J end by 11 bases, with 18 bases between. Germline CDR1 is SEHNR and CDR2 is FQNEAQ (reference sequence). CDR3 in DNA: TGTGCCAGCAGCCTCCGACAGGAATCGTATGCTTTCTTT. Translation: CASSLRQESYAFF.

The gene calls are TRBV9 and TRBJ1-1; D perhaps matches TRBD1 (6 bases). Trimming shortened V by 0 bases and J by 6 bases, and 12 bases separated the two germline ends. Germline V gives CDR1 SGDLS, CDR2 YYNGEE. The CDR3 has 14 residues. CDR3 sequence: CASSVGTATSEAFF. In nucleotides, the CDR3 is TGTGCCAGCAGCGTAGGGACAGCTACATCTGAAGCTTTCTTT.

The J gene is TRBJ2-7, the V gene TRBV28; a weak D match, TRBD1 (6 bases). Germline assignment: CDR1 MDHEN and CDR2 SYDVKM. CDR3 length equals 13 residues. V was pared by 6 bases and J by 4 bases, with 13 bases between. The CDR3 spells CASSLDSAYEQYF. Here the CDR3 DNA reads TGTGCCAGCAGCCTGGACAGCGCTTACGAGCAGTACTTC.

This clonotype was seen more than once but under ten times. The chain recombines TRBV3-1 with TRBJ2-7, with TRBD2 matching over 14 bases. The germline V gene encodes CDR1 LGHDT and CDR2 YNNKEL (reference sequence). The CDR3 loop spans 16 amino acids. V lost 3 bases to trimming and J lost 3 bases; unmatched junction nucleotides: 4. CDR3 amino acids: CASSHMGLAGVYEQYF. Here the CDR3 DNA reads TGTGCCAGCAGCCACATGGGACTAGCGGGAGTCTACGAGCAGTACTTC.

V is TRBV3-1 and J is TRBJ2-3; 9 nucleotides match TRBD2. The CDR3 extends over 16 amino acids. Per the germline V gene, CDR1 is LGHDT and CDR2 is YNNKEL (reference sequence). J lost 4 bases, V lost 2 bases, and 7 bases had no gene match. CDR3 bases: TGTGCCAGCAGCCAATCATGGGGCGGGAGGGCAGATACGCAGTATTTT. This codes for CASSQSWGGRADTQYF.

The table lists this clonotype with many counts. The genes are TRBV12-3 or TRBV12-4 and TRBJ2-3; D perhaps matches TRBD1 (6 bases). V lost 2 bases to trimming and J lost 3 bases, with 9 bases between them. The CDR3 has 14 amino acids. The CDR3 loop is CASSLPRGTDTQYF. For the CDR3, the DNA is TGTGCCAGCAGTTTACCCAGGGGTACAGATACGCAGTATTTT.

This sequence joins TRBV6-1 and TRBJ2-1; no firm D call. The CDR3 spans 11 residues. V gave up 6 bases and J gave up 7 bases, with 7 bases separating them. Germline values: CDR1 MNHNS, CDR2 SASEGT. The DNA of the CDR3 is TGTGCCAGCAGGGTGTGGAATGAGCAGTTCTTC. Its protein product is CASRVWNEQFF.

This clonotype was counted at least ten times. The gene calls are TRBV5-1 and TRBJ2-1; D unresolved. The CDR3 has 16 residues. V lost 2 bases to trimming and J lost 0 bases, with 12 bases between them. Germline V CDR1 and CDR2: SGHRS, YFSETQ. The CDR3 loop reads CASSFSELSSYNEQFF. Written as DNA, the CDR3 is TGCGCCAGCAGCTTCAGTGAACTGAGCTCCTACAATGAGCAGTTCTTC.

This clonotype was picked up many times. V and J are TRBV5-8 and TRBJ2-3; tentative D call: TRBD2 (5 bases). The CDR3 is 16 residues long. The V and J ends lost 2 bases and 0 bases respectively, with 13 bases between them. The germline gives CDR1 SGHTS, CDR2 YDEGEE. CDR3 loop: CASSFSSGGSTDTQYF. The CDR3 DNA reads as TGTGCCAGCAGCTTCTCCTCTGGCGGGAGCACAGATACGCAGTATTTT. The entire variable domain, with the rest obtained from reference TRBV5-8 and TRBJ2-3, is as follows: EAGVTQSPTHLIKTRGQQATLRCSPISGHTSVYWYQQALGLGLQFLLWYDEGEERNRGNFPPRFSGRQFPNYSSELNVNALELEDSALYLCASSFSSGGSTDTQYFGPGTRLTVL.

This chain uses TRBV11-3 with TRBJ2-2, with 9 nucleotides matching TRBD2. The CDR3 length is 14 residues. With V trimmed by 2 bases and J by 6 bases, 1 base remained unmatched. The germline V gene encodes CDR1 SGHNT and CDR2 YENEEA. CDR3 loop: CASSLIAGAGELFF. Here the CDR3 DNA reads TGTGCCAGCAGCTTAATAGCGGGAGCCGGGGAGCTGTTTTTT.

The chain links TRBV3-1 to TRBJ2-3, with D perhaps TRBD2 (6 bases). Per the germline V gene, CDR1 is LGHDT and CDR2 is YNNKEL (reference sequence). Trimming took off 4 bases at V and 5 bases at J, with 13 bases between the two ends. The CDR3 is made up of 14 amino acids. The CDR3 region is CASSPSGVRDTQYF. The CDR3 bases are TGTGCCAGCAGCCCCTCGGGGGTAAGAGATACGCAGTATTTT.

This clonotype showed up just a few times. This sequence joins TRBV2 and TRBJ2-7, with D perhaps TRBD2 (5 bases). The CDR3 runs to 17 residues. The germline V and J ends were trimmed by 3 bases and 2 bases, with 20 bases remaining between them. The germline CDR1 and CDR2 sequences are SNHLY and FYNNEI. The CDR3: CASSDGWASNIAYEQYF. The DNA for the CDR3 is TGTGCCAGCAGTGACGGTTGGGCTAGCAATATCGCCTACGAGCAGTACTTC.

This clonotype was seen a handful of times. This chain links TRBV5-6 with TRBJ2-1, with 14 positions matching TRBD2. The CDR3 sequence is 14 residues long. With V trimmed by 5 bases and J by 10 bases, 5 bases remained unmatched. The germline V gene encodes CDR1 SGHDT and CDR2 YYEEEE. The CDR3 bases are TGTGCCAGCAGTTCGGGACTAGCGGGAGAAGAGCAGTTCTTC. Translated: CASSSGLAGEEQFF.

The rearrangement uses TRBV20-1 and TRBJ2-1; 10 nucleotides match TRBD2. Germline CDR1 DFQATT, CDR2 SNEGSKA (reference sequence). The V and J ends lost 5 bases and 4 bases, in that order; junction bases with no gene match: 8. This CDR3 contains 15 residues. The CDR3 loop reads CSARPLAGVYNEQFF. The DNA for the CDR3 is TGCAGTGCTCGTCCCCTAGCGGGAGTGTACAATGAGCAGTTCTTC.

The rearrangement links TRBV20-1 to TRBJ1-5; TRBD1 matches at 7 bases. V was clipped by 6 bases and J by 2 bases; unmatched bases: 7. Per germline, CDR1 DFQATT and CDR2 SNEGSKA (reference sequence). This CDR3 comprises 14 residues. CDR3 sequence reads: CSAEQGTGNQPQHF. DNA for the CDR3: TGCAGTGCCGAGCAGGGGACAGGCAATCAGCCCCAGCATTTT.

As concerns this clonotype: A much larger clone lies one base from this, so it may be a read error. V usage is TRBV20-1 and J usage is TRBJ2-2; D may be TRBD2 (6 bases). Germline CDR1 is DFQATT and CDR2 is SNEGSKA (reference sequence). The CDR3 has 13 amino acids. In DNA, the CDR3 is TGCAATGCTAGAGGAGGGTACACCGGGGAGCTGTTTTTT. It specifies CNARGGYTGELFF.

The gene calls are TRBV27 and TRBJ1-1; tentatively, D is TRBD1 (5 bases). Germline-derived CDR1 and CDR2 are MNHEY and SMNVEV (reference sequence). This CDR3 region has 13 residues. Trimming shortened V by 1 base and J by 11 bases, and 14 bases separated the two germline ends. DNA for the CDR3: TGTGCCAGCAGTTTATTGGGGAGGGGCCCTGCTTTCTTT. This encodes CASSLLGRGPAFF.

A word on this clonotype: This clone may be a read error of a much larger clone one base away. This rearrangement joins TRBV3-1 to TRBJ1-2, with TRBD1 matching over 9 bases. This CDR3 comprises 15 residues. The trim removed 4 bases at V and 7 bases at J, leaving 10 bases unmatched. In germline, CDR1 is LGHDT, CDR2 YNNKEL (reference sequence). The CDR3 DNA reads as TGTGCCAGCAGCCGAATTGGGGACAGGGTCAGTGGCTACACCTTC. Translation gives CASSRIGDRVSGYTF.

The table lists this clonotype with a few counts. J is TRBJ2-7 and V is TRBV29-1; D might be TRBD1 (5 bases). V lost 5 bases and J 3 bases, leaving 11 bases between the germline ends. The CDR3 is 12 residues long. Germline assignment: CDR1 SQVTM and CDR2 ANQGSEA. In DNA form, the CDR3 reads TGCAGCGTTCGACAGTACAACTACGAGCAGTACTTC. This encodes CSVRQYNYEQYF.

This rearrangement joins TRBV28 to TRBJ2-7, with TRBD2 matching 14 bases. V lost 1 base and J lost 4; bases outside the gene matches: 3. CDR1 is MDHEN, CDR2 SYDVKM, per germline. This CDR3 region has 16 residues. CDR3 amino acids: CASSLSGLAGGYEQYF. The CDR3 region has the DNA TGTGCCAGCAGTTTATCCGGACTAGCGGGAGGATACGAGCAGTACTTC.

This clonotype appeared a few times. The rearrangement uses TRBV7-8 and TRBJ1-6; a possible D gene is TRBD1 (5 bases). The CDR3 loop spans 13 amino acids. Germline-derived CDR1 and CDR2 are SGHVS and FQNEAQ. Trimming stripped 8 bases from V and 5 bases from J, with 10 bases between. DNA for the CDR3: TGTGCCAGCGGCAGGGTGAATAATTCACCCCTCCACTTT. Protein sequence: CASGRVNNSPLHF.